A single T cell receptor beta chain is shown here with its context. Its antigen is not known. The data stem from a study of monozygotic twins with inflammatory bowel disease. Study observations and caveats: With inverse Simpson as the measure, TCRbeta diversity was lower in IBD patients than in healthy co-twins. For repertoire similarity, concordant twins did not differ from discordant twins, possibly because power was limited.

Germline lookup yields CDR1 SGHTA and CDR2 FQGNSA. The CDR3 covers 15 residues. In eight separate reactions per sample, cDNA was generated. Researchers used template switching to add UMIs featuring a 6-nucleotide sample barcode. TCRdb derives one entry per CDR3 protein from the 5' RACE reads, leaving out DNA. The repertoire table contains fewer than 550,000 distinct CDR3 sequences. Sequencing was carried out using blood. The clonotype comes from a human donor with ulcerative colitis or Crohn's disease, or a healthy co-twin of an affected twin (not recorded which). V is TRBV7-2 and J is TRBJ2-2; TCRdb proposes TRBD1, but this gene call is untestable without DNA. CDR3 sequence: CASSSRDLHTGELFF. The full variable domain, in which reference TRBV7-2 and TRBJ2-2 provide the parts outside the CDR3, is GAGVSQSPSNKVTEKGKDVELRCDPISGHTALYWYRQSLGQGLEFLIYFQGNSAPDKSGLPSDRFSAERTGGSVSTLTIQRTQQEDSAVYLCASSSRDLHTGELFFGEGSRLTVL.